The T cell receptor beta chain under discussion was sequenced for a study of neurological immune-mediated disorders. cDNA synthesis was performed by 5'RACE with 10-nucleotide random UMIs. TCRdb recomputed calls from the 5' RACE reads with MiXCR, one row per CDR3 protein. Seen here are under 30,000 distinct CDR3 sequences, 13% observed once, and the top ten hold 16%. Points from the study as a whole: CDR3 amino acid sequences of expanded clones were not shared across subjects, a result suggesting private repertoires in all groups.

At least ten counts were recorded for this clonotype. The antigen remains undetermined. The CDR3 totals 13 residues. The germline CDR1 and CDR2 sequences are SGHAT and FQNNGV. The junction had 4 bases not matched to a gene; V was cut back by 5 bases and J by 4 bases. This TCR derives from a middle-aged woman with HTLV-1-associated myelopathy (HAM/TSP). The sequenced sample was PBMCs. The genes are TRBV11-2 and TRBJ2-5; 7 positions match TRBD2. CDR3: CASSGGRGETQYF. The CDR3 DNA reads TGTGCCAGCAGCGGGGGGAGGGGAGAGACCCAGTACTTC.